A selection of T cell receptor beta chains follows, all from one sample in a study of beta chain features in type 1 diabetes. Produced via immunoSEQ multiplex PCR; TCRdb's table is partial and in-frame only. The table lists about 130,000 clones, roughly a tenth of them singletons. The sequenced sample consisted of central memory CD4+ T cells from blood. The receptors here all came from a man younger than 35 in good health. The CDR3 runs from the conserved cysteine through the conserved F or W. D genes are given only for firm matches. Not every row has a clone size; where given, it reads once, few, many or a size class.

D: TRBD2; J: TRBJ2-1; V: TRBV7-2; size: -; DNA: TGTGCCAGCGGGACTAGCGGTCCCTTTGAGCAGTTCTTC; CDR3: CASGTSGPFEQFF
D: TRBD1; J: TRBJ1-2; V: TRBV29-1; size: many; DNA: TGCAGCGTTGAAAGACAGGGGGCAGTCGATGGCTACACCTTC; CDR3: CSVERQGAVDGYTF
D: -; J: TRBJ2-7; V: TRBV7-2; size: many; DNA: TGTGCCAGCAGCTTAGGAGTGGTCGGCGAGCAGTACTTC; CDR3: CASSLGVVGEQYF
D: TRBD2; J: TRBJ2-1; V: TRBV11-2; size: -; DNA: TGTGCCAGCAGGCGGGCGGGACTAGCGGACAATGAGCAGTTCTTC; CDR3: CASRRAGLADNEQFF
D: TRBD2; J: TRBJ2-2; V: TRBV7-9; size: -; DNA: TGTGCCAGCAGCTGGGGCGGGGGGAACACCGGGGAGCTGTTTTTT; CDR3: CASSWGGGNTGELFF
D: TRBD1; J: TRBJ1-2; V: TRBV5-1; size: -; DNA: TGCGCCAGCAGCTACCCGGGACAGGGAAATGGCTACACCTTC; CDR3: CASSYPGQGNGYTF
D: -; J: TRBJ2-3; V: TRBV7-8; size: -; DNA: TGTGCCAGCTCTATAAAGGGGGGGCCTGGAGATACGCAGTATTTT; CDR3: CASSIKGGPGDTQYF
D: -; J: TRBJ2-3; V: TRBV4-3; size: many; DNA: TGCGCCAGCAGCCAAGTTGCGGATACGCAGTATTTT; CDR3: CASSQVADTQYF
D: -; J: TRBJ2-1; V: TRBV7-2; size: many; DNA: TGTGCCAGCAGTCGTATCGATGAGCAGTTCTTC; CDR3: CASSRIDEQFF
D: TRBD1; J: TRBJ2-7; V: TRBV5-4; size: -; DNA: TGTGCCAGCAGCTACCGGGACAGGGGCTCCTACGAGCAGTACTTC; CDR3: CASSYRDRGSYEQYF
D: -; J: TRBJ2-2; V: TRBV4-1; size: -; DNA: TGCGCCAGCAGCCCTTTTTCCGGGGAGCTGTTTTTT; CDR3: CASSPFSGELFF
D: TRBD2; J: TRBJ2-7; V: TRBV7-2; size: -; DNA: TGTGCCAGCAGCTTAATGAGCGGGACTGTCTCCGAGCAGTACTTC; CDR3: CASSLMSGTVSEQYF
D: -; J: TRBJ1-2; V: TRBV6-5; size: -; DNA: TGTGCCAGCAGTTTTCAGGGGTATGGCTACACCTTC; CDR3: CASSFQGYGYTF
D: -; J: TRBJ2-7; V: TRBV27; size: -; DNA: TGTGCCAGCAGGGGACAAGGGGAGCAGTACTTC; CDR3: CASRGQGEQYF
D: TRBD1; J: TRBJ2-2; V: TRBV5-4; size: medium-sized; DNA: TGTGCCAGCAGCACCCGGGACAGGGCTTCGTCCGGGGAGCTGTTTTTT; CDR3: CASSTRDRASSGELFF
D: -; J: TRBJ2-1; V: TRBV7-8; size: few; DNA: TGTGCCAGCAGCTTAACCCAGGCGCTCTACAATGAGCAGTTCTTC; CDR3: CASSLTQALYNEQFF
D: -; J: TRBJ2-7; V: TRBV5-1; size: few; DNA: TGCGCCAGCAGCCTCGATGGGAGTTACGGCGAGCAGTACTTC; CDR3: CASSLDGSYGEQYF
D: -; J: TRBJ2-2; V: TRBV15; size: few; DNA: TGTGCCACCAGCAGAGTAGCACAAAGCTTGAACACCGGGGAGCTGTTTTTT; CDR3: CATSRVAQSLNTGELFF
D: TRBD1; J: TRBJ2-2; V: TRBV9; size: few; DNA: TGTGCCAGCAGACCGACAGGGACGAACACCGGGGAGCTGTTTTTT; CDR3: CASRPTGTNTGELFF
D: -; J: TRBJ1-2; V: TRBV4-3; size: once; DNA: TGCGCCAGCAGCCAAGAAATGCGACAGGAGCTTTACTATGGCTACACCTTC; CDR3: CASSQEMRQELYYGYTF
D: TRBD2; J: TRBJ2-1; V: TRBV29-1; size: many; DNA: TGCAGCGTTGCTAGCGGTTCCTACAATGAGCAGTTCTTC; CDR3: CSVASGSYNEQFF
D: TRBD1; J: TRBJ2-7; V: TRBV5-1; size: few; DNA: TGCGCCAGCAGCCCCAGACAGGGGGCGTACGAGCAGTACTTC; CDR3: CASSPRQGAYEQYF
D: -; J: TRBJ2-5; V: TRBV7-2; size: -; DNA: TGTGCCAGCAGCGACGGACAGACCGAGACCCAGTACTTC; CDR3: CASSDGQTETQYF
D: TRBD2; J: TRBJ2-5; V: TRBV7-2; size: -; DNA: TGTGCCAGCAGCTCCGCGCCGGGACTAGGGGAGGGATTCTACTTC; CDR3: CASSSAPGLGEGFYF
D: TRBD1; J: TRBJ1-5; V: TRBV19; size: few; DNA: TGTGCCAGTAGGGCTGGGACAGTGAATCAGCCCCAGCATTTT; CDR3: CASRAGTVNQPQHF
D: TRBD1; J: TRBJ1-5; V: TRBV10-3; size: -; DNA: TGTGCCATCAGTGAGTCGCAGGGGGCGGCCCAGCATTTT; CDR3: CAISESQGAAQHF
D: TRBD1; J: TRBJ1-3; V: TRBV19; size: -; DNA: TGTGCCAGCGGAGACAGGGTCGGAAACACCATATATTTT; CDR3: CASGDRVGNTIYF
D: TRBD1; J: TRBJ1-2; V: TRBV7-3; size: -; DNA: TGTGCCAGCAGCTTAGGACAGGGGGCGGGTGGCTACACCTTC; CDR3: CASSLGQGAGGYTF
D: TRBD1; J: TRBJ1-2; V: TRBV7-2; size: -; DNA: TGTGCCAGCAGCTTAGTGTGGGGGACAGGGGGCAAGGGCTACACCTTC; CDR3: CASSLVWGTGGKGYTF
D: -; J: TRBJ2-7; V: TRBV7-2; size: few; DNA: TGTGCCAGCAGCTTAGCACACAGGGTCGACGAGCAGTACTTC; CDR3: CASSLAHRVDEQYF
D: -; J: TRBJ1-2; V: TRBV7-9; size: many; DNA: TGTGCCAGCAGCGAACAGGGAGAGGATGGCTACACCTTC; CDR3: CASSEQGEDGYTF
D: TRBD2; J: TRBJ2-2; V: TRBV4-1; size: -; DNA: TGCGCCAGCAGCCAAGATCGAGCGGGGGGGCGGGCCGGGGAGCTGTTTTTT; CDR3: CASSQDRAGGRAGELFF
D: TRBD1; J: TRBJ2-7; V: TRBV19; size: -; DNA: TGTGCCAGTAGTAGGCAACCGGGACAGGGAGGCGAGCAGTACTTC; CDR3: CASSRQPGQGGEQYF
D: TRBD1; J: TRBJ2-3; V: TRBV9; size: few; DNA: TGTGCCAGCAGCACACGGGACAGAAGAGGAGATACGCAGTATTTT; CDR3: CASSTRDRRGDTQYF
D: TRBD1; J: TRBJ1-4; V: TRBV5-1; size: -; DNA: TGCGCCAGCAGCGACGTACGGACAGGCGGTTATGAAAAACTGTTTTTT; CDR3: CASSDVRTGGYEKLFF
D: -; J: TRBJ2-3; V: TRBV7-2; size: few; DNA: TGTGCCAGCAGCTTTCAGCGGGGCACAGATACGCAGTATTTT; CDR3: CASSFQRGTDTQYF
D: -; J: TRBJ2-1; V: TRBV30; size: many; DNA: TGTGCCTGGAGTTGGGGAGACAATGAGCAGTTCTTC; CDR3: CAWSWGDNEQFF
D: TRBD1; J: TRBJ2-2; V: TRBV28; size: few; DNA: TGTGCCAGCAGTTCACCGGGACAGGGGGTCCACGGGGAGCTGTTTTTT; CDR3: CASSSPGQGVHGELFF
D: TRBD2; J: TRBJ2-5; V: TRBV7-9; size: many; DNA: TGTGCCAGCAGCCCCAAGGCGAGACTAGCAGAGACCCAGTACTTC; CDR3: CASSPKARLAETQYF
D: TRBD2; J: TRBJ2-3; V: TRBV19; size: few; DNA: TGTGCCAGTAGAAATAGGCGGACTAGCGGGGGAGATACGCAGTATTTT; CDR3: CASRNRRTSGGDTQYF
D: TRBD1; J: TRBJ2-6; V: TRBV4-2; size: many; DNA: TGTGCCAGCAGCCAAGTGGCGACAGGGGGCGGTGGGGCCAACGTCCTGACTTTC; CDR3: CASSQVATGGGGANVLTF
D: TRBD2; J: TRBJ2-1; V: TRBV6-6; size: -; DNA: TGTGCCAGCAGTTATAGCGGGGTCTACAATGAGCAGTTCTTC; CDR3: CASSYSGVYNEQFF
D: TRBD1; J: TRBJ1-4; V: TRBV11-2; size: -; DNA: TGTGCCAGCAGCCAAGGACAGGGAACCGAAAAACTGTTTTTT; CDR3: CASSQGQGTEKLFF
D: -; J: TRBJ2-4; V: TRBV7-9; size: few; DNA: TGTGCCAGCAGCCCGAGGCTATCTCGGGAAATGCAGTACTTC; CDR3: CASSPRLSREMQYF
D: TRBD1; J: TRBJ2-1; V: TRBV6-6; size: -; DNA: TGTGCCAGCAGCTACGGGACAGTGGACAATGAGCAGTTCTTC; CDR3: CASSYGTVDNEQFF
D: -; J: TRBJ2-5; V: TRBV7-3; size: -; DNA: TGTGCCAGCAGCCCCCTCGGGGAGGTAGGAGAGACCCAGTACTTC; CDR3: CASSPLGEVGETQYF
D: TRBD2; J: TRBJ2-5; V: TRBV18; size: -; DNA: TGTGCCAGCTCAAGACTAGCGGGGGGATTGGAGACCCAGTACTTC; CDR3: CASSRLAGGLETQYF
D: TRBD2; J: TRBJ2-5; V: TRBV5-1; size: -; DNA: TGCGCCAGCAGCTTGGGGACTAGCGGGGGAAAAGAGACCCAGTACTTC; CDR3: CASSLGTSGGKETQYF
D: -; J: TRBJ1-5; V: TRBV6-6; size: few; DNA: TGTGCCAGCAGTCCCCTCCTTCAGCCCCAGCATTTT; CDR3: CASSPLLQPQHF
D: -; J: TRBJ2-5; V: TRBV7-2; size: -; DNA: TGTGCCAGCAGCTTAGGTTCAGGGACTTCCCGCCGGGAGACCCAGTACTTC; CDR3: CASSLGSGTSRRETQYF
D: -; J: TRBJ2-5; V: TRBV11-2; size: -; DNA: TGTGCCAGCAGCCCGAGGGAAGAGACCCAGTACTTC; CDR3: CASSPREETQYF
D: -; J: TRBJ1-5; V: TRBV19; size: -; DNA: TGTGCCAGTAGTACCCTGGCGTCAGGGGACGGGAATCAGCCCCAGCATTTT; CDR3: CASSTLASGDGNQPQHF
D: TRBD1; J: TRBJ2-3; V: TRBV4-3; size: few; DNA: TGCGCCAGCAGCCTAAGACAGGGATCCACAGATACGCAGTATTTT; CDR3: CASSLRQGSTDTQYF
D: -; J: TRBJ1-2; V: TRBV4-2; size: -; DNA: TGTGCCAGCAGCCAAGATCGAATACAGCCCTACTATGGCTACACCTTC; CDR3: CASSQDRIQPYYGYTF
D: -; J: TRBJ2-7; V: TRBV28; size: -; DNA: TGTGCCAGCAGGAGGAACAGGGAGAGGGGTTTGGCGCAGTACTTC; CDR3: CASRRNRERGLAQYF
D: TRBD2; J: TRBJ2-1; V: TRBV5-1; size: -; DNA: TGCGCCAGCAGCTTGGAACCAGCGGGGGGTTACAATGAGCAGTTCTTC; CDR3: CASSLEPAGGYNEQFF
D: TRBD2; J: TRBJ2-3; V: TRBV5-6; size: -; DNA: TGTGCCAGCAGCTTGGCCGGGGGGGGCCCGAGTACAGATACGCAGTATTTT; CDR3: CASSLAGGGPSTDTQYF
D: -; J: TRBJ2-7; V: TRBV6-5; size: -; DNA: TGTGCCAGCAGTTACTCGAATACAGGGAAGGCCTACGAGCAGTACTTC; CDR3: CASSYSNTGKAYEQYF
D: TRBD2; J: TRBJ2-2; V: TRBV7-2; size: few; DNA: TGTGCCAGCAGCTTAAGTAGTGTAGCGGGGCTCTCGGGGACCGGGGAGCTGTTTTTT; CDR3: CASSLSSVAGLSGTGELFF